These 12 T cell receptor beta chains share one sample of origin, sequenced in a study of cytomegalovirus exposure and HLA in healthy donors. TCRdb keeps only in-frame clones here, not all; method: immunoSEQ multiplex PCR. Altogether some 98,000 clones are present, 87% being singletons, with the ten largest covering 3% to 4%. The material sequenced was PBMCs. The source is a woman under 40 in good health and CMV-seronegative.

V usage is TRBV5-1 and J usage is TRBJ1-2; possibly TRBD1 for D (5 bases). Trimming shortened V by 4 bases and J by 2 bases, and 18 bases separated the two germline ends. Germline CDR1 is SGHRS and CDR2 is YFSETQ. The CDR3 length is 16 residues. The CDR3 loop is CASSPSGAEGNYGYTF. The CDR3 DNA reads as TGCGCCAGCAGCCCATCTGGGGCGGAGGGGAACTATGGCTACACCTTC. The variable domain in full, completed from reference TRBV5-1 and TRBJ1-2, reads KAGVTQTPRYLIKTRGQQVTLSCSPISGHRSVSWYQQTPGQGLQFLFEYFSETQRNKGNFPGRFSGRQFSNSRSEMNVSTLELGDSALYLCASSPSGAEGNYGYTFGSGTRLTVV.

The chain recombines TRBV5-5 with TRBJ2-7; 7 bases are shared with TRBD1. The CDR3 extends over 15 amino acids. Germline lookup yields CDR1 SGHKS and CDR2 YYEKEE (reference sequence). After removal of 0 bases from V and 0 bases from J, the junction contained 3 bases not matched to a gene. CDR3 protein: CASSLATGSSYEQYF. The CDR3 DNA reads TGTGCCAGCAGCTTGGCGACAGGGAGCTCCTACGAGCAGTACTTC.

This clone was recorded once. V gene TRBV7-8 combines with J gene TRBJ1-2; TRBD1 agrees at 8 bases. CDR3 length equals 17 residues. Germline values: CDR1 SGHVS, CDR2 FQNEAQ. The V and J ends lost 0 bases and 3 bases, in that order; junction bases with no gene match: 9. Here the CDR3 DNA reads TGTGCCAGCAGCTTAGCAAGACGGACAGGGCCTCACTATGGCTACACCTTC. Amino acid sequence: CASSLARRTGPHYGYTF.

The chain is built from TRBV28 and TRBJ1-2; 10 bases match TRBD1. This CDR3 has 13 amino acids. V trimming: 2 bases; J trimming: 8 bases; junction bases outside the gene matches: 2. The germline gives CDR1 MDHEN, CDR2 SYDVKM. CDR3 nucleotides: TGTGCCAGCAGTTTAGGGGACAGGGGCGGCTACACCTTC. It specifies CASSLGDRGGYTF.

The chain carries TRBV2 and TRBJ1-1; D call uncertain. The CDR3 spans 14 residues. V shed 5 bases and J shed 3 bases, with 13 bases lying between them. Germline values: CDR1 SNHLY, CDR2 FYNNEI. The CDR3 reads CASSQNEEDTEAFF. For the CDR3, the DNA is TGTGCCAGCAGTCAGAATGAGGAGGACACTGAAGCTTTCTTT.

The chain has TRBV28 and TRBJ1-1; no clear D gene. Germline V gene data show CDR1 as MDHEN and CDR2 as SYDVKM. This CDR3 has 14 amino acids. V lost 10 bases to trimming and J lost 0 bases, with 15 bases between them. CDR3 sequence: CATRYGELNTEAFF. In DNA form, the CDR3 reads TGTGCCACCCGCTACGGGGAACTGAACACTGAAGCTTTCTTT.

The chain couples TRBV7-2 to TRBJ2-1, with TRBD2 matching 12 bases. J lost 10 bases, V lost 5 bases, and 6 bases had no gene match. CDR1 and CDR2 (germline): SGHTA, FQGNSA. This CDR3 has 14 amino acids. CDR3 sequence: CASSRTSGASEQFF. Here the CDR3 DNA reads TGTGCCAGCAGCCGGACTAGCGGGGCGAGCGAGCAGTTCTTC.

V is TRBV7-2 and J is TRBJ1-2; D is undetermined. With 5 bases removed from V and 7 bases from J, the gap between germline ends came to 14 bases. Germline loops: CDR1 SGHTA, CDR2 FQGNSA. This CDR3 is 13 amino acids long. CDR3 coding DNA: TGTGCCAGCAGCGCCCTGGAGGGAAGTGGCTACACCTTC. Translation gives CASSALEGSGYTF.

V is TRBV9 and J is TRBJ1-5, with D maybe TRBD1 (6 bases). The CDR3 is 16 residues long. Germline loops: CDR1 SGDLS, CDR2 YYNGEE. V lost 0 bases and J 5 bases, leaving 15 bases between the germline ends. CDR3 nucleotides: TGTGCCAGCAGCGTAGGAGGGGGACCGAACGATCAGCCCCAGCATTTT. It translates to CASSVGGGPNDQPQHF.

This sequence joins TRBV7-3 and TRBJ2-1; the match to TRBD1 covers 10 bases. Germline-derived CDR1 and CDR2 are SGHTA and FQGTGA. The CDR3 contains 15 residues. Trimming took 5 bases from V and 4 from J; bases not matched to a gene: 5. As DNA, the CDR3 is TGTGCCAGCAGCCCCTCGGGACAGGGGTACAATGAGCAGTTCTTC. Amino acids: CASSPSGQGYNEQFF.

The rearrangement uses TRBV9 and TRBJ1-1; possible D gene TRBD1, 5 bases. V gave up 4 bases and J gave up 1 base, with 11 bases separating them. This CDR3 spans 14 amino acids. Germline V CDR1 and CDR2: SGDLS, YYNGEE. CDR3 DNA: TGTGCCAGCAGCCCAACCGACAGGAACACTGAAGCTTTCTTT. Translating gives CASSPTDRNTEAFF. Using reference TRBV9 and TRBJ1-1 for the parts outside the CDR3, the full variable domain is DSGVTQTPKHLITATGQRVTLRCSPRSGDLSVYWYQQSLDQGLQFLIQYYNGEERAKGNILERFSAQQFPDLHSELNLSSLELGDSALYFCASSPTDRNTEAFFGQGTRLTVV.

This chain links TRBV2 with TRBJ1-1; no definite D call. The CDR3 consists of 14 residues. CDR1 and CDR2 (germline): SNHLY, FYNNEI. V was pared by 7 bases and J by 3 bases, with 15 bases between. Written as DNA, the CDR3 is TGTGCCAGCACTCTAATTGAACGGGACACTGAAGCTTTCTTT. The encoded protein is CASTLIERDTEAFF.